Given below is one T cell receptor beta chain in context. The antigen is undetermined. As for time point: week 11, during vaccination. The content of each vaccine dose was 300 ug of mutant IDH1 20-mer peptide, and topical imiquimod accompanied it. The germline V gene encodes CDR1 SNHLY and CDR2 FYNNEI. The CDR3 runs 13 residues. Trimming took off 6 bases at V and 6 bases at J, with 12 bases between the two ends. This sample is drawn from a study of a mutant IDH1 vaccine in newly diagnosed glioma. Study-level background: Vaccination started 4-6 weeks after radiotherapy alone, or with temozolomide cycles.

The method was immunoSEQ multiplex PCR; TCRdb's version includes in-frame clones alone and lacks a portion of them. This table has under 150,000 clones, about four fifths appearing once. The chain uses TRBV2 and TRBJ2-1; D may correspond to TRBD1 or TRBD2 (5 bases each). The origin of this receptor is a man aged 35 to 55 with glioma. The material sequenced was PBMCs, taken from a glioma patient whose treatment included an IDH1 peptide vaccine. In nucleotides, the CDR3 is TGTGCCAGCAGCGCCGGGACCTTCAATGAGCAGTTCTTC. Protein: CASSAGTFNEQFF.